Shown below are 29 T cell receptor beta chains from a single sample sequenced in a study of shared clonotypes between healthy human individuals. Repertoires were generated with immunoSEQ multiplex PCR, while TCRdb's copy carries only in-frame clones and drops some. The table includes over a million clones, around 78% detected once. Material for sequencing was memory CD4+ T cells from PBMCs. Subset denoted: CD45RA-negative fraction. These receptors all come from a young man in good health. Some clones in this sample may be carry-over from other donors' samples.

The chain couples TRBV2 to TRBJ1-4, with a weak D call TRBD1 (5 bases). The germline V gene has CDR1 SNHLY and CDR2 FYNNEI. V gave up 3 bases and J gave up 4 bases, with 9 bases separating them. This CDR3 has 14 residues. For the CDR3, the DNA is TGTGCCAGCAGTGAGGGGCAGAATAATGAAAAACTGTTTTTT. Translating it yields CASSEGQNNEKLFF. Together with reference TRBV2 and TRBJ1-4, the CDR3 gives the full variable domain: EPEVTQTPSHQVTQMGQEVILRCVPISNHLYFYWYRQILGQKVEFLVSFYNNEISEKSEIFDDQFSVERPDGSNFTLKIRSTKLEDSAMYFCASSEGQNNEKLFFGSGTQLSVL.

The chain carries TRBV28 and TRBJ2-5, with D uncertain. Trimming shortened V by 6 bases and J by 5 bases, and 10 bases separated the two germline ends. Germline V CDR1 and CDR2: MDHEN, SYDVKM. The CDR3 spans 12 residues. The CDR3 DNA is TGTGCCAGCAGCGCCAATGGGGAGACCCAGTACTTC. This translates into CASSANGETQYF.

The gene calls are TRBV7-2 and TRBJ2-7, with TRBD1 matching over 7 bases. This CDR3 comprises 14 residues. Trimming took 4 bases from V and 3 from J; bases not matched to a gene: 6. The V gene's germline CDR1 is SGHTA and CDR2 FQGNSA. CDR3 sequence: CASSSRQGSYEQYF. The DNA for the CDR3 is TGTGCCAGCAGCTCCAGACAGGGTAGCTACGAGCAGTACTTC.

The CDR3 spells CASGGLLNGNTEAFF. CDR3 sequence (DNA): TGTGCCAGTGGGGGACTGTTAAATGGGAACACTGAAGCTTTCTTT. The chain joins TRBV19 to TRBJ1-1; weak D call: TRBD1 (5 bases). The CDR3 has 15 amino acids. Per the germline V gene, CDR1 is LNHDA and CDR2 is SQIVND (reference sequence). The ends were cut back, 8 bases at V and 1 base at J, with 17 bases in the middle.

This rearrangement joins TRBV5-5 to TRBJ2-7; D gene uncertain. There are 14 residues in the CDR3. Germline V gene data show CDR1 as SGHKS and CDR2 as YYEKEE (reference sequence). V lost 0 bases and J lost 6, with 13 bases in between. This CDR3 reads CASSLGGRPVEQYF. As DNA, the CDR3 is TGTGCCAGCAGCTTGGGCGGACGGCCTGTCGAGCAGTACTTC.

This chain connects TRBV6-4 to TRBJ2-7, with 11 positions matching TRBD2. The CDR3 spans 16 residues. Trimming took 5 bases from V and 6 from J; bases not matched to a gene: 12. From germline, CDR1 is MRHNA and CDR2 SNTAGT. The CDR3 DNA follows: TGTGCCAGCAGTAGGTTAGCGGGAGGGCCAGTGACCGAGCAGTACTTC. Translated: CASSRLAGGPVTEQYF.

The chain recombines TRBV29-1 with TRBJ1-2; D ambiguous. V gave up 6 bases and J gave up 8 bases, with 25 bases separating them. Germline V lookup: CDR1 SQVTM, CDR2 ANQGSEA. The CDR3 runs to 15 residues. This CDR3 reads CSVDRVGRSSGGYTF. The CDR3 region has the DNA TGCAGCGTCGATAGAGTTGGACGGTCGTCTGGCGGCTACACCTTC.

The chain has TRBV5-1 and TRBJ2-3, with TRBD2 matching 15 bases. V gave up 3 bases and J gave up 2 bases; unmatched junction bases: 10. The CDR3 runs to 19 residues. CDR1 and CDR2 from the germline V gene are SGHRS and YFSETQ. The CDR3 DNA follows: TGCGCCAGCAGCTCAATACCGGGACTAGCGGGAGGACACACAGATACGCAGTATTTT. Translation: CASSSIPGLAGGHTDTQYF.

V is TRBV7-9 and J is TRBJ1-1; D unclear. This CDR3 has 13 residues. V was cut by 0 bases and J by 6 bases, with 8 bases left in between. In germline, CDR1 is SEHNR, CDR2 FQNEAQ (reference sequence). The CDR3 bases are TGTGCCAGCAGCTTAGCGGTCACGTCTGAAGCTTTCTTT. It encodes CASSLAVTSEAFF.

The genes are TRBV6-1 and TRBJ2-3, with no clear D. Germline CDR1 MNHNS, CDR2 SASEGT. The CDR3 sequence is 14 residues long. Trimming removed 4 bases at V and 5 bases at J, with 13 bases between. The DNA of the CDR3 is TGTGCCAGCAGTGTGACTTACTACGGAGATACGCAGTATTTT. The encoded protein is CASSVTYYGDTQYF.

With regard to this clone: Mismatch with germline at one junction end may stem from a read error. V and J are TRBV28 and TRBJ2-5, with TRBD1 matching 7 bases. The CDR3 totals 14 residues. Germline CDR1 reads MDHEN; CDR2 reads SYDVKM. CDR3 sequence (DNA): TGTGCCAGCAGCCCCCACACAGGGACAGAGATCCAGTACTTC. Amino acid sequence: CASSPHTGTEIQYF. The variable domain in full, completed from reference TRBV28 and TRBJ2-5, reads DVKVTQSSRYLVKRTGEKVFLECVQDMDHENMFWYRQDPGLGLRLIYFSYDVKMKEKGDIPEGYSVSREKKERFSLILESASTNQTSMYLCASSPHTGTEIQYFGPGTRLLVL.

On this clone: Other DNA sequences of this sample code for an identical CDR3. The chain recombines TRBV7-2 with TRBJ1-1; D is unresolved. Trimming removed 4 bases from V and 4 bases from J, with 10 bases in between. Germline-derived CDR1 and CDR2 are SGHTA and FQGNSA. This CDR3 has 13 residues. CDR3: CASSSGFGTEAFF. CDR3 nucleotides: TGTGCCAGCAGCTCCGGGTTCGGCACTGAAGCTTTCTTT.

The DNA for the CDR3 is TGTGCCAGCAACTGGGCGGCACTTAACTATGGCTACACCTTC. Protein: CASNWAALNYGYTF. V usage is TRBV28 and J usage is TRBJ1-2, with no clear D. The V end lost 7 bases, the J end lost 1 base, and 13 bases lay between the germline ends. Germline V gives CDR1 MDHEN, CDR2 SYDVKM. CDR3 size: 14 residues.

Notes on this clone: Other nucleotide sequences in the sample specify the same CDR3. The chain recombines TRBV7-2 with TRBJ1-2; weak D call: TRBD1 (5 bases). Looked up from germline, CDR1 is SGHTA and CDR2 is FQGNSA. V lost 5 bases and J 2 bases, leaving 9 bases between the germline ends. This CDR3 comprises 13 residues. Here the CDR3 reads CASSPGTNYGYTF. CDR3 sequence (DNA): TGTGCCAGCAGCCCCGGGACGAACTATGGCTACACCTTC.

The genes are TRBV2 and TRBJ2-1; D is unresolved. In germline, CDR1 is SNHLY, CDR2 FYNNEI. V was pared by 2 bases and J by 4 bases, with 6 bases between. The CDR3 has 13 amino acids. The CDR3, as DNA: TGTGCCAGCAGTGAACGGCAGTACAATGAGCAGTTCTTC. Its protein product is CASSERQYNEQFF.

The chain joins TRBV29-1 to TRBJ1-2; the D gene is possibly TRBD1 (6 bases). Trimming cost V 3 bases and J 4 bases, with 9 bases left between them. Germline CDR1 is SQVTM and CDR2 is ANQGSEA. The CDR3 sequence is 12 residues long. Here the CDR3 reads CSVDRGGYGYTF. Written as DNA, the CDR3 is TGCAGCGTTGACAGGGGCGGCTATGGCTACACCTTC.

This clone is a singleton in its sample. The chain joins TRBV28 to TRBJ1-4; D not certain. Trimming left V 1 base short and J 0 bases short, with 9 bases between. This CDR3 contains 16 residues. Germline V gives CDR1 MDHEN, CDR2 SYDVKM. The CDR3 nucleotides are TGTGCCAGCAGTTTATTTGCGACCACAACTAATGAAAAACTGTTTTTT. Translated, it gives CASSLFATTTNEKLFF.

The chain has TRBV28 and TRBJ2-7; D perhaps matches TRBD1 (6 bases). Trimming cost V 4 bases and J 3 bases, with 13 bases left between them. CDR1 MDHEN and CDR2 SYDVKM come from the germline V gene. CDR3 size: 14 residues. The CDR3 DNA reads as TGTGCCAGCAGTTCCCAGGCACAGGGCTACGAGCAGTACTTC. Encoded protein: CASSSQAQGYEQYF.

This clone was seen just once. The CDR3 reads CASSNDRVNEQFF. CDR3 DNA sequence: TGTGCCAGCAGCAACGACAGGGTAAATGAGCAGTTCTTC. The V gene is TRBV7-3, the J gene TRBJ2-1; TRBD1 matches 7 bases. The length of the CDR3 is 13 residues. The trim removed 5 bases at V and 7 bases at J, leaving 5 bases unmatched. Germline-derived CDR1 and CDR2 are SGHTA and FQGTGA.

The rearrangement uses TRBV7-2 and TRBJ1-1; TRBD1 agrees at 10 bases. Germline assignment: CDR1 SGHTA and CDR2 FQGNSA. J lost 5 bases, V lost 3 bases, and 15 bases had no gene match. The CDR3 spans 18 residues. The CDR3 DNA sequence: TGTGCCAGCAGCTTCCATCGGGTGACAGGGGGCGATATAACTGAAGCTTTCTTT. Its protein is CASSFHRVTGGDITEAFF.

This sequence joins TRBV6-5 and TRBJ1-1, with D possibly matching TRBD1 (5 bases). CDR3 length: 14 amino acids. Germline lookup yields CDR1 MNHEY and CDR2 SVGAGI. The ends were cut back, 5 bases at V and 2 bases at J, with 12 bases in the middle. The CDR3 here is CASSTHGGNTEAFF. As DNA, the CDR3 is TGTGCCAGCAGTACCCACGGGGGAAACACTGAAGCTTTCTTT.

This clone was recorded many times. The rearrangement joins TRBV4-1 to TRBJ2-1; D may be TRBD1 or TRBD2 (5 bases each). CDR3 length equals 14 residues. V lost 2 bases and J lost 14, with 19 bases in between. Germline V gives CDR1 MGHRA, CDR2 YSYEKL. CDR3 sequence (DNA): TGCGCCAGCAGCCAACTAACTCCCCGGGACGGGAAGTTCTTC. It codes for CASSQLTPRDGKFF.

The chain joins TRBV27 to TRBJ2-2; no clear D gene. CDR3 length: 18 residues. The ends were cut back, 5 bases at V and 5 bases at J, with 24 bases in the middle. CDR1 MNHEY and CDR2 SMNVEV come from the germline V gene (reference sequence). The CDR3 nucleotides are TGTGCCAGCAGTCCCCGTGGGTCTAGGCGTCAGAGGACCGGGGAGCTGTTTTTT. It encodes CASSPRGSRRQRTGELFF.

This clone occurred once. The rearrangement links TRBV5-6 to TRBJ1-2; unclear D gene. The CDR3 totals 12 residues. Germline CDR1 reads SGHDT; CDR2 reads YYEEEE. Trimming pared 5 bases from V and 5 bases from J, leaving 10 bases between. CDR3 DNA: TGTGCCAGCAGTGAGGGCATTTATGGCTACACCTTC. Translation gives CASSEGIYGYTF.

The J gene is TRBJ2-1, the V gene TRBV28; possibly TRBD1 or TRBD2 for D (5 bases each). CDR3 length: 17 residues. CDR1 MDHEN and CDR2 SYDVKM come from the germline V gene. V gave up 7 bases and J gave up 0 bases, with 19 bases separating them. Written as DNA, the CDR3 is TGTGCCAGCACCCCCCTGGGGGAGAGAGACTCCTACAATGAGCAGTTCTTC. Encoded protein: CASTPLGERDSYNEQFF.

The rearrangement links TRBV11-1 to TRBJ2-7; no reliable D call. Trimming left V 5 bases short and J 3 bases short, with 20 bases between. The CDR3 covers 16 residues. CDR1 SGHAT and CDR2 FQDESV come from the germline V gene (reference sequence). DNA for the CDR3: TGTGCCAGCAGCCCCAAAAAGGTTGCCGCCCTCTACGAGCAGTACTTC. This gives the protein CASSPKKVAALYEQYF.

The CDR3 region has the DNA TGCGCCAGCAGCCTCTCATTGGTTGTTACTGAAGCTTTCTTT. Amino acid sequence: CASSLSLVVTEAFF. The chain has TRBV5-1 and TRBJ1-1; no definite D call. Germline lookup yields CDR1 SGHRS and CDR2 YFSETQ. The CDR3 spans 14 residues. V was shortened by 4 bases and J by 5 bases, with 15 bases between the two germline ends.

The chain is built from TRBV4-2 and TRBJ2-6; no clear D gene. Per germline, CDR1 LGHNA and CDR2 YNFKEQ. The CDR3 is 19 amino acids. Trimming removed 2 bases from V and 0 bases from J, with 17 bases in between. This CDR3 reads CASSQFVSLINSGANVLTF. CDR3 coding DNA: TGTGCCAGCAGCCAATTCGTTTCCCTCATAAACTCTGGGGCCAACGTCCTGACTTTC.

V is TRBV6-5 and J is TRBJ2-5; the match to TRBD1 covers 7 bases. This CDR3 region has 16 residues. V gave up 4 bases and J gave up 4 bases; unmatched junction bases: 12. Germline loops: CDR1 MNHEY, CDR2 SVGAGI. CDR3 sequence: CASSLKGTVSRETQYF. CDR3 bases: TGTGCCAGCAGTTTAAAAGGGACAGTTTCTAGAGAGACCCAGTACTTC.